This TCR beta chain emerged from a study of radiotherapy plus CTLA-4 blockade in lung cancer. Overall study: Objective responses arose in approximately 17% of patients, and 31% experienced disease control. General study findings and limits: TCR clones from tumors expanded in blood after radiotherapy plus ipilimumab.

TCRdb's copy holds only in-frame clones and misses some; the assay was immunoSEQ multiplex PCR. The sample has around 100,000 clones, roughly 74% seen once. The CDR3 loop spans 11 amino acids. Germline V CDR1 and CDR2: GTSNPN, SVGIG (reference sequence). Trimming removed 2 bases at V and 5 bases at J, with 6 bases between. In the case of this clone: As yet, its antigen is unknown.

This receptor was identified in a human donor with non-small cell lung cancer who had a partial response to radiotherapy plus ipilimumab. Some clones in this sample may be carry-over from other donors' samples. The genes are TRBV30 and TRBJ2-5; D is uncertain. The sequences come from peripheral blood, collected from a patient treated with radiotherapy plus ipilimumab. In DNA form, the CDR3 reads TGTGCCTGGAGTCCTCGGGAGACCCAGTACTTC. As protein: CAWSPRETQYF. The full variable domain, its missing parts supplied by reference TRBV30 and TRBJ2-5, is SQTIHQWPATLVQPVGSPLSLECTVEGTSNPNLYWYRQAAGRGLQLLFYSVGIGQISSEVPQNLSASRPQDRQFILSSKKLLLSDSGFYLCAWSPRETQYFGPGTRLLVL.